One sample yielded the 4 T cell receptor beta chains listed below, sequenced in a study of blood T cell repertoires in COVID-19. Measured with immunoSEQ multiplex PCR; TCRdb has only the in-frame clones, and not every one. In the table there are roughly 200,000 clones, 83% of which are singletons. The sample was PBMCs or T cells enriched from blood (not recorded which). The receptor set was obtained from a woman in her forties or fifties who had been exposed to COVID-19.

This CDR3 reads CASSADRGVYGYTF. CDR3 bases: TGTGCCAGTAGTGCGGACAGGGGAGTATACGGCTACACCTTC. V is TRBV19 and J is TRBJ1-2, with 9 bases lining up with TRBD1. The CDR3 runs 14 residues. V shed 5 bases and J 8 bases; nucleotides not matched to a gene: 9. The germline CDR1 and CDR2 sequences are LNHDA and SQIVND (reference sequence).

This clone was counted a single time. The V call is TRBV20-1, the J call TRBJ1-1; D gene uncertain. Germline CDR1 and CDR2: DFQATT and SNEGSKA (reference sequence). V dropped 1 base and J dropped 8 bases, with 8 bases sitting between them. The CDR3 covers 11 residues. The CDR3 bases are TGCAGTGCTAGAGCGGGTGGGGAAGCTTTCTTT. As protein: CSARAGGEAFF.

This clone was observed a handful of times. The chain links TRBV9 to TRBJ1-6; possibly TRBD1 for D (6 bases). This CDR3 comprises 15 residues. The germline V gene encodes CDR1 SGDLS and CDR2 YYNGEE. The V end was cut by 0 bases, the J end by 7 bases, with 11 bases between. The CDR3 here is CASSVDQGYNSPLHF. CDR3 DNA: TGTGCCAGCAGCGTAGATCAGGGGTACAATTCACCCCTCCACTTT. Full variable domain (remainder filled in from reference TRBV9 and TRBJ1-6): DSGVTQTPKHLITATGQRVTLRCSPRSGDLSVYWYQQSLDQGLQFLIQYYNGEERAKGNILERFSAQQFPDLHSELNLSSLELGDSALYFCASSVDQGYNSPLHFGNGTRLTVT.

With regard to this clone: The DNA is left out, because the CDR3 cannot be placed on it with certainty; the CDR3 is given as TCRdb lists it. The V and J genes are TRBV21-1 and TRBJ1-4; TRBD1, the table's D call, lacks a check against the DNA. TRBV21-1 is classified as a pseudogene. The CDR3 region is 22 residues in length, termini included. This CDR3 is CASSKRRASWGQGALANEKLFF.